This T cell receptor beta chain was retrieved from a study of blood T cells in healthy people across ages. Whole-study results and caveats: Among T cells, TCR beta diversity per million cells dropped roughly linearly as age rose. There was a strong correlation between TCR beta diversity and naive T cell percentage.

Samples each yielded at least 5.5 micrograms of total RNA. With respect to this clonotype: The antigen remains unidentified.

CDR3 length: 15 residues. Germline loops: CDR1 MNHEY, CDR2 SMNVEV (reference sequence). The V gene lost 2 bases and the J gene lost 7 bases, with 18 bases spanning the gap. Then a second PCR, running about 6 to 12 cycles, was carried out with a sample-barcoded 5' primer and a J-beta primer mix. TCRdb ran MiXCR on the 5' RACE reads and lists one entry per CDR3 protein. The sample has 780,000 or so distinct CDR3 sequences; about 61% are singletons. The sample consisted of blood. This receptor was identified in a middle-aged man in good health. J is TRBJ2-7 and V is TRBV27, with D uncertain. CDR3 loop: CASSLAGVTFREQYF. The CDR3 DNA reads as TGTGCCAGCAGTTTAGCCGGAGTTACTTTTCGGGAGCAGTACTTC.